This T cell receptor beta chain was recovered during a study of blood T cell repertoires in COVID-19. Background on the study: Acute and convalescent COVID-19 samples came from the United States, Italy and Spain. PBMCs, B-cell-depleted T cells, or T cells provided the cDNA or gDNA that made up the material.

The CDR3 spans 15 residues. Germline CDR1 is SGHAT and CDR2 is FQNNGV. The ends were cut back, 2 bases at V and 0 bases at J, with 7 bases in the middle. TCRdb's table, derived via immunoSEQ multiplex PCR, lists solely in-frame clones and lacks some. The repertoire includes roughly 200,000 clones, 78% of them detected once, and 2.8% sits in the top ten. The sample was peripheral blood. This TCR derives from a woman aged 80 or over with active or convalescent COVID-19. The chain couples TRBV11-2 to TRBJ2-2, with a weak D call TRBD1 (5 bases). Written as DNA, the CDR3 is TGTGCCAGCAGCTTACAGGGCACGAACACCGGGGAGCTGTTTTTT. Residues: CASSLQGTNTGELFF.